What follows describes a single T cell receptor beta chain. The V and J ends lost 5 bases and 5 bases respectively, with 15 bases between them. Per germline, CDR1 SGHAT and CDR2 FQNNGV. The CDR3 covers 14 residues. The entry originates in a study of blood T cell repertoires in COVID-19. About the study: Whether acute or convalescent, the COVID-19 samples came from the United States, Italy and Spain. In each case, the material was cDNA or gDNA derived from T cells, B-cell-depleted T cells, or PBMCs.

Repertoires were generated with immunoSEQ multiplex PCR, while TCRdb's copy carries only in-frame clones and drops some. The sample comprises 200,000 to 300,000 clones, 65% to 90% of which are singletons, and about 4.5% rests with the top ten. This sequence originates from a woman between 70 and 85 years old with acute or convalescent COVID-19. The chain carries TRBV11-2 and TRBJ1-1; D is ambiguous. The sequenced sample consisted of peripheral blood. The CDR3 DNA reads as TGTGCCAGCAGCCCCCGAGGAGGAAGGACTGAAGCTTTCTTT. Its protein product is CASSPRGGRTEAFF. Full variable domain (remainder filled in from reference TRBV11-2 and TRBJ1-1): EAGVAQSPRYKIIEKRQSVAFWCNPISGHATLYWYQQILGQGPKLLIQFQNNGVVDDSQLPKDRFSAERLKGVDSTLKIQPAKLEDSAVYLCASSPRGGRTEAFFGQGTRLTVV.